Below are 2 T cell receptor beta chains sequenced from a single sample in a study of blood T cell repertoires in COVID-19. Only in-frame clones appear in the TCRdb table, and some are missing; sequencing was by immunoSEQ multiplex PCR. The sample consists of approximately 210,000 clones, approximately 84% of them appearing once. The sample consisted of peripheral blood. Receptors originate from a man aged 50 to 60 with COVID-19, enrolled during active disease.

As DNA, the CDR3 is TGTGCCAGCAGCGTGAAGGGACAGGGGGCAGGAACTGAAGCTTTCTTT. Translated: CASSVKGQGAGTEAFF. The chain links TRBV5-4 to TRBJ1-1; TRBD1 agrees at 12 bases. This CDR3 is 16 amino acids long. V shed 4 bases and J 5 bases; nucleotides not matched to a gene: 9. CDR1 is SGHNT and CDR2 is YYREEE in the germline V gene (reference sequence). Combining the CDR3 with reference TRBV5-4 and TRBJ1-1 gives the whole variable domain ETGVTQSPTHLIKTRGQQVTLRCSSQSGHNTVSWYQQALGQGPQFIFQYYREEENGRGNFPPRFSGLQFPNYSSELNVNALELDDSALYLCASSVKGQGAGTEAFFGQGTRLTVV.

V gene TRBV5-1 combines with J gene TRBJ1-1; the D gene is possibly TRBD1 (5 bases). Looked up from germline, CDR1 is SGHRS and CDR2 is YFSETQ. V was cut by 0 bases and J by 0 bases, with 9 bases left in between. The CDR3 runs 15 residues. The CDR3 DNA reads as TGCGCCAGCAGCTTGGTCCCAGGGATGAACACTGAAGCTTTCTTT. Amino acids: CASSLVPGMNTEAFF. Full variable domain (rest looked up from reference TRBV5-1 and TRBJ1-1): KAGVTQTPRYLIKTRGQQVTLSCSPISGHRSVSWYQQTPGQGLQFLFEYFSETQRNKGNFPGRFSGRQFSNSRSEMNVSTLELGDSALYLCASSLVPGMNTEAFFGQGTRLTVV.